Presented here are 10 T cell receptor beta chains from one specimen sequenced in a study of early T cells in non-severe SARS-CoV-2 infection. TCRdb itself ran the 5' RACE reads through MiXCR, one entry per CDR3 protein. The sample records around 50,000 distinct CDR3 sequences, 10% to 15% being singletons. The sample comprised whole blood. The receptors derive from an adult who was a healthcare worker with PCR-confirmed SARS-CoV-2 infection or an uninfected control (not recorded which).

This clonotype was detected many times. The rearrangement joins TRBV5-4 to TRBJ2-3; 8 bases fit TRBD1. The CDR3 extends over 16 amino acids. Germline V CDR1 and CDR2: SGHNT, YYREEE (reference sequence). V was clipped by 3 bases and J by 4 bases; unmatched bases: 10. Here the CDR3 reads CASSWTGRADSDTQYF. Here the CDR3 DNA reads TGTGCCAGCAGCTGGACAGGGCGAGCGGATTCAGATACGCAGTATTTT.

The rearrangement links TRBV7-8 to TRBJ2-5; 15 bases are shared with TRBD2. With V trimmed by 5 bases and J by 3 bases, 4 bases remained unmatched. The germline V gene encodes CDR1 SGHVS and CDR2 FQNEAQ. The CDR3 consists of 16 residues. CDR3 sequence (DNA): TGTGCCAGCAGCGGACTAGCGGGGGGGACGAAAGAGACCCAGTACTTC. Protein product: CASSGLAGGTKETQYF.

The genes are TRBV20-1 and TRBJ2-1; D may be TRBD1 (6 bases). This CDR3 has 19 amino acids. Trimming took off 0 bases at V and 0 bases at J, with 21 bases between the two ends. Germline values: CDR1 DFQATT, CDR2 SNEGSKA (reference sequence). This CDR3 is CSARDPKPAGASSYNEQFF. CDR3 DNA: TGCAGTGCTAGAGATCCCAAACCGGCAGGGGCAAGCTCCTACAATGAGCAGTTCTTC.

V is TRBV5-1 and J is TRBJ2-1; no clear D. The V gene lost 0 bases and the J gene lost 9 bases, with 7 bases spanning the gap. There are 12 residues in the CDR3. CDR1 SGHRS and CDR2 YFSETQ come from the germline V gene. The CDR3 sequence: CASSLVSFEQFF. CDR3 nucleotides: TGCGCCAGCAGCTTGGTGAGCTTTGAGCAGTTCTTC.

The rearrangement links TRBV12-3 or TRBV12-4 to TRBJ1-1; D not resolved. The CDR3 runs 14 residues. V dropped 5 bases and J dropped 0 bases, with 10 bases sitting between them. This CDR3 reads CASSPIGLNTEAFF. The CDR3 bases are TGTGCCAGCAGTCCCATAGGGTTGAACACTGAAGCTTTCTTT.

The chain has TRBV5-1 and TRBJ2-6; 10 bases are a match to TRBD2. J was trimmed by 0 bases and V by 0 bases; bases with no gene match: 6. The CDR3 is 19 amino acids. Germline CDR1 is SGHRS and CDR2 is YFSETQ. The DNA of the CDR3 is TGCGCCAGCAGCTTGGCAGGACTAGCGGTTTACTCTGGGGCCAACGTCCTGACTTTC. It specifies CASSLAGLAVYSGANVLTF.

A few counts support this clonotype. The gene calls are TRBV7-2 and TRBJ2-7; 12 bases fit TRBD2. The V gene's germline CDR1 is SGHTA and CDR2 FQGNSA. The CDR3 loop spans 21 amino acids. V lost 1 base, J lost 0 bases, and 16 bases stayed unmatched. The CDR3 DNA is TGTGCCAGCAGCTTAGGATCCGGGACTAGCGGGTCCGCCCCCGTCTCCTACGAGCAGTACTTC. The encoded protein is CASSLGSGTSGSAPVSYEQYF.

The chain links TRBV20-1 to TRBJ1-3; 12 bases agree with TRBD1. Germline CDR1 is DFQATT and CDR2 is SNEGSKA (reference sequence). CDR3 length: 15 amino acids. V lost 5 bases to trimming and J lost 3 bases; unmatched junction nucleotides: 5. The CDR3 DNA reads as TGCAGTGCTGGCCGGGACAGGGGGCTTGGAAACACCATATATTTT. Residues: CSAGRDRGLGNTIYF.

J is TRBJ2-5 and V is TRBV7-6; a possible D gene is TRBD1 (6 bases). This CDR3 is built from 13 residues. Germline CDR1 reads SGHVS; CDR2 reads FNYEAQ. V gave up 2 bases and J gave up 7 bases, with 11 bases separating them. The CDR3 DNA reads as TGTGCCAGCAGCTTAAGGACCAGGGGGACCCAGTACTTC. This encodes CASSLRTRGTQYF.

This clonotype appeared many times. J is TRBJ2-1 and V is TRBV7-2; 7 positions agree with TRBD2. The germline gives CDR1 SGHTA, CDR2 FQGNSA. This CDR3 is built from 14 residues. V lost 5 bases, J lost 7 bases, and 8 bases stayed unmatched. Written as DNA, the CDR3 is TGTGCCAGCAGCCCATCCGCGGGAGCAAATGAGCAGTTCTTC. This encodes CASSPSAGANEQFF.